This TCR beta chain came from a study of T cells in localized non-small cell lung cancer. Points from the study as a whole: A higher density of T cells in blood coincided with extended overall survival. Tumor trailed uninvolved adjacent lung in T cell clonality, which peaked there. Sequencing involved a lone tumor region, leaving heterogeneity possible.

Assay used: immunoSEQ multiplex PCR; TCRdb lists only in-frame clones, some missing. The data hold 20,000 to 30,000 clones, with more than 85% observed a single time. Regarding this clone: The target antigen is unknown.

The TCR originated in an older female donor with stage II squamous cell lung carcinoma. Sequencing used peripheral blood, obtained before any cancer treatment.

The CDR3 sequence is CASRDRSEQFF. The CDR3 DNA reads TGTGCCAGCAGGGACCGGTCTGAGCAGTTCTTC. The chain joins TRBV6-1 to TRBJ2-1, with D uncertain. The V and J ends lost 6 bases and 9 bases respectively, with 9 bases between them. The CDR3 spans 11 residues. Per germline, CDR1 MNHNS and CDR2 SASEGT.